This T cell receptor beta chain appears in the sequencing data of a study of identical twins. Study conclusions and caveats: While abundant cord blood beta clonotypes carried fewer insertions, memory repertoires showed no such pattern. Modeled out-of-frame TCR alpha sharing in monozygotic twins fell below observed levels. Sequences that were out-of-frame, alpha and twin-shared displayed an excess of low generation probability.

There are a few counts of this clonotype. The antigen is not known. Healthy Caucasians supplied all donations. TCRdb reanalysed the 5' RACE reads using MiXCR and keeps one entry per CDR3 protein. The data hold hundreds of thousands of distinct CDR3 sequences, with approximately 13% observed a single time. This sample also appeared in a second study, on yellow fever vaccine responses in identical twins.

This clonotype was sampled from a woman between 18 and 29 years old in good health. Sequencing input: PBMCs.

CDR3 coding DNA: TGCAGTGCTAGAGGAGAATCCTACAAACTGAACTACGAGCAGTACGTC. As protein: CSARGESYKLNYEQYV. The chain uses TRBV20-1 and TRBJ2-7; D gene unclear. Germline V lookup: CDR1 DFQATT, CDR2 SNEGSKA (reference sequence). This CDR3 region has 16 residues. The ends were cut back, 1 base at V and 3 bases at J, with 19 bases in the middle.